Each of the 29 T cell receptor beta chains below was sequenced from the same sample in a study of T cells after yellow fever vaccination (dated by TCRdb to between 2018 and 2021). Library construction relied on 5' RACE. TCRdb names Illumina HiSeq 2500 as the instrument used. TCRdb reprocessing: public reads trimmed at Q25 with fastp, clones called with MiXCR, in-frame beta chains kept. Every distinct CDR3 protein forms one entry, paired with its most common genes and DNA. The sample table contains around 300,000 distinct CDR3 sequences; only one count was recorded for under 15% of them. Of the sample, 0.5% to 0.6% falls within the top ten clones. Per the publication, the treatment or condition label means: live attenuated yellow fever vaccine strain. This specimen consisted of CD4+ T cells sorted from PBMCs, obtained 45 days after the yellow fever booster vaccination. The receptors derive from a man aged 25 to 45 who received the YFV17D yellow fever vaccine.

This clonotype appeared a few times. The gene calls are TRBV5-6 and TRBJ2-1; 10 bases fit TRBD2. The CDR3 contains 16 residues. V was pared by 4 bases and J by 10 bases, with 14 bases of the junction left unmatched. The germline CDR1 and CDR2 sequences are SGHDT and YYEEEE. The chain's CDR3 is CASSVVGLAGVGEQFF. CDR3 nucleotide sequence: TGTGCCAGCAGCGTAGTAGGGCTAGCGGGAGTTGGAGAGCAGTTCTTC.

This clonotype was detected only a few times. The chain employs TRBV3-1 and TRBJ2-1; 7 bases are a match to TRBD2. V trimming: 4 bases; J trimming: 9 bases; junction bases outside the gene matches: 9. Germline V gene sequence: CDR1 LGHDT, CDR2 YNNKEL (reference sequence). This CDR3 has 14 residues. CDR3: CASSRMQTSSEQFF. CDR3 sequence (DNA): TGTGCCAGCAGCCGCATGCAGACTAGCAGTGAGCAGTTCTTC.

The table lists this clonotype with many counts. This chain joins TRBV12-3 or TRBV12-4 and TRBJ2-2, with D uncertain. CDR3 size: 12 residues. V lost 3 bases, J lost 4 bases, and 3 bases lay in between. Here the CDR3 reads CASSFFTGELFF. In DNA form, the CDR3 reads TGTGCCAGCAGTTTCTTCACCGGGGAGCTGTTTTTT.

Many counts were recorded for this clonotype. The chain employs TRBV20-1 and TRBJ2-1; D not resolved. The germline gives CDR1 DFQATT, CDR2 SNEGSKA (reference sequence). Between the trimmed V and J ends, which lost 6 bases and 8 bases, there was a span of 14 bases. The CDR3 totals 12 residues. CDR3 region: CSAPRAGHEQFF. The CDR3 DNA reads TGCAGTGCCCCCCGGGCTGGGCATGAGCAGTTCTTC.

This clonotype was found a few times. The chain has TRBV7-8 and TRBJ1-2; D call uncertain. CDR3 length: 12 residues. V lost 4 bases and J 4 bases, leaving 7 bases between the germline ends. Germline lookup yields CDR1 SGHVS and CDR2 FQNEAQ. The DNA for the CDR3 is TGTGCCAGCAGCTCGTCCGTCTATGGCTACACCTTC. Encoded protein: CASSSSVYGYTF.

In its sample, this clonotype was seen a few times. V gene TRBV25-1 combines with J gene TRBJ2-6, with D perhaps TRBD2 (5 bases). V was shortened by 6 bases and J by 4 bases, with 16 bases between the two germline ends. Germline CDR1 and CDR2: MGHDK and SYGVNS. The CDR3 consists of 16 residues. DNA of the CDR3: TGTGCCAGCAGGGAGGCCACCGCTTCAGGGGCCAACGTCCTGACTTTC. As protein: CASREATASGANVLTF.

This clonotype was recorded at least ten times. This chain connects TRBV4-2 to TRBJ2-1; D remains ambiguous. The CDR3 covers 15 residues. V gave up 6 bases and J gave up 0 bases, with 12 bases separating them. Germline V gene lookup returns CDR1 LGHNA and CDR2 YNFKEQ. As DNA, the CDR3 is TGTGCCAGCAGTCAAAGCGACAACTCCTACAATGAGCAGTTCTTC. Amino acid sequence: CASSQSDNSYNEQFF.

This clonotype was detected a few times. The chain joins TRBV7-2 to TRBJ2-1; D remains ambiguous. The germline V gene has CDR1 SGHTA and CDR2 FQGNSA. The CDR3 totals 14 residues. V was shortened by 5 bases and J by 7 bases, with 15 bases between the two germline ends. For the CDR3, the DNA is TGTGCCAGCAGCCCCCCGCCCGGGTCAAATGAGCAGTTCTTC. This gives the protein CASSPPPGSNEQFF.

This clonotype was detected ten times or more. The rearrangement links TRBV20-1 to TRBJ2-3; 7 nucleotides agree with TRBD2. The CDR3 sequence is 17 residues long. Germline trimming cut 1 base from V and 0 bases from J; bases unmatched to any gene: 10. Looked up from germline, CDR1 is DFQATT and CDR2 is SNEGSKA (reference sequence). CDR3: CSARVPRGGGSTDTQYF. In DNA, the CDR3 is TGCAGTGCTAGAGTTCCCCGTGGCGGGGGTAGCACAGATACGCAGTATTTT.

In its sample, this clonotype was seen a few times. The chain links TRBV4-2 to TRBJ2-1; weak D call: TRBD2 (5 bases). CDR1 is LGHNA, CDR2 YNFKEQ, per germline. The CDR3 spans 16 residues. The ends were cut back, 0 bases at V and 2 bases at J, with 11 bases in the middle. CDR3 DNA: TGTGCCAGCAGCCAAGAAGGCGACTACACCTACAATGAGCAGTTCTTC. Translated: CASSQEGDYTYNEQFF.

This chain uses TRBV27 with TRBJ2-1; maybe TRBD1 (6 bases). The CDR3 is 14 amino acids. Germline-derived CDR1 and CDR2 are MNHEY and SMNVEV (reference sequence). V dropped 6 bases and J dropped 7 bases, with 16 bases sitting between them. The CDR3: CASRGAGVWNEQFF. The CDR3 DNA reads as TGTGCCAGCAGGGGGGCCGGGGTTTGGAATGAGCAGTTCTTC.

This clonotype was counted a few times. The chain combines TRBV25-1 with TRBJ1-4; the D gene is possibly TRBD1 (5 bases). Germline V lookup: CDR1 MGHDK, CDR2 SYGVNS. This CDR3 region has 12 residues. V gave up 4 bases and J gave up 8 bases, with 8 bases separating them. This chain's CDR3 is CASSVPGEKLFF. The CDR3 nucleotides are TGTGCCAGCAGTGTACCAGGGGAAAAACTGTTTTTT.

This clonotype was recorded a few times. V and J are TRBV5-1 and TRBJ2-7; 10 bases line up with TRBD2. The V gene's germline CDR1 is SGHRS and CDR2 YFSETQ. CDR3 size: 13 residues. The ends lost 5 bases at V and 5 bases at J; junction bases unmatched: 4. CDR3 residues: CASSHLAGDEQYF. The CDR3 DNA reads TGCGCCAGCAGTCATCTAGCGGGAGACGAGCAGTACTTC.

This clonotype was counted between two and nine times. DNA for the CDR3: TGTGCCAGCAGCTCTCGACAGGGACGAACAGAGACCCAGTACTTC. It yields the protein CASSSRQGRTETQYF. The V and J genes are TRBV11-2 and TRBJ2-5; 7 nucleotides line up with TRBD1. Germline V gene lookup returns CDR1 SGHAT and CDR2 FQNNGV. The CDR3 extends over 15 amino acids. Trimming at V came to 4 bases and at J to 4 bases, leaving 9 bases not matched to a gene. The full variable domain, its missing parts supplied by reference TRBV11-2 and TRBJ2-5, is EAGVAQSPRYKIIEKRQSVAFWCNPISGHATLYWYQQILGQGPKLLIQFQNNGVVDDSQLPKDRFSAERLKGVDSTLKIQPAKLEDSAVYLCASSSRQGRTETQYFGPGTRLLVL.

The chain has TRBV7-9 and TRBJ2-5, with 7 bases matching TRBD1. CDR1 and CDR2 (germline): SEHNR, FQNEAQ (reference sequence). V shed 2 bases, J shed 5 bases, and the junction held 5 bases outside the gene matches. The CDR3 has 14 amino acids. CDR3 residues: CASSLRQGGETQYF. CDR3 DNA: TGTGCCAGCAGCTTACGACAGGGCGGGGAGACCCAGTACTTC.

The gene calls are TRBV5-4 and TRBJ2-5; 11 nucleotides match TRBD2. CDR3 length: 16 amino acids. Germline V gives CDR1 SGHNT, CDR2 YYREEE (reference sequence). Unmatched junction bases numbered 5, after V lost 2 bases and J lost 2 bases. DNA of the CDR3: TGTGCCAGCAGCTTCGGGACTAGCGGAAAACAAGAGACCCAGTACTTC. Translation: CASSFGTSGKQETQYF. The complete variable domain, with remaining parts taken from reference TRBV5-4 and TRBJ2-5, reads ETGVTQSPTHLIKTRGQQVTLRCSSQSGHNTVSWYQQALGQGPQFIFQYYREEENGRGNFPPRFSGLQFPNYSSELNVNALELDDSALYLCASSFGTSGKQETQYFGPGTRLLVL.

The chain has TRBV20-1 and TRBJ2-1, with unresolved D. Germline V gene sequence: CDR1 DFQATT, CDR2 SNEGSKA (reference sequence). Trimming cost V 2 bases and J 0 bases, with 5 bases left between them. This CDR3 contains 13 residues. The CDR3 DNA sequence: TGCAGTGCTAGACCCTCCTCCTACAATGAGCAGTTCTTC. Translation gives CSARPSSYNEQFF.

Many counts were recorded for this clonotype. V and J are TRBV12-3 or TRBV12-4 and TRBJ2-1, with 9 bases that match TRBD2. CDR3 length: 14 amino acids. The V segment lost 7 bases and the J segment 9 bases; nucleotides outside the gene matches: 10. CDR3 amino acids: CASTLSGSQFEQFF. The CDR3 DNA follows: TGTGCCAGCACCCTTAGCGGGAGTCAGTTTGAGCAGTTCTTC.

This clonotype was observed a few times. The chain recombines TRBV29-1 with TRBJ2-5; 7 positions match TRBD2. CDR3 size: 13 residues. Germline V gene lookup returns CDR1 SQVTM and CDR2 ANQGSEA. V was clipped by 0 bases and J by 4 bases; unmatched bases: 2. The DNA for the CDR3 is TGCAGCGTTGAAGAACGGACTAGAGAGACCCAGTACTTC. Amino acid sequence: CSVEERTRETQYF.

The chain has TRBV6-1 and TRBJ2-1, with D tentatively TRBD1 or TRBD2 (5 bases each). The CDR3 is 14 amino acids. Germline values: CDR1 MNHNS, CDR2 SASEGT. The V end was cut by 7 bases, the J end by 5 bases, with 15 bases between. The CDR3 region has the DNA TGTGCCAGCACCCGGGACGGCCTGGACAATGAGCAGTTCTTC. Protein product: CASTRDGLDNEQFF.

In its sample, this clonotype was seen a few times. This chain uses TRBV5-6 with TRBJ2-1, with D possibly matching TRBD2 (6 bases). The CDR3 extends over 15 amino acids. Trimming removed 4 bases from V and 7 bases from J, with 18 bases in between. CDR1 is SGHDT, CDR2 YYEEEE, per germline. The CDR3 protein is CASSDGPGRSNEQFF. The CDR3 nucleotides read TGTGCCAGCAGCGATGGTCCAGGGAGGAGTAATGAGCAGTTCTTC.

This clonotype has more than one count but fewer than ten. The chain joins TRBV20-1 to TRBJ2-6; no clear D gene. Germline lookup yields CDR1 DFQATT and CDR2 SNEGSKA (reference sequence). The CDR3 runs to 15 residues. V dropped 6 bases and J dropped 2 bases, with 14 bases sitting between them. CDR3 bases: TGCAGTGCCGTTGGGAAGGGTCCTGGGGCCAACGTCCTGACTTTC. Translated, it gives CSAVGKGPGANVLTF.

This clonotype came up a few times. CDR3 amino acids: CSASGARGVEAGEAFF. The CDR3 DNA sequence: TGCAGTGCTAGCGGGGCCAGGGGCGTGGAGGCGGGTGAAGCTTTCTTT. The chain recombines TRBV20-1 with TRBJ1-1, with D perhaps TRBD1 (6 bases). The CDR3 contains 16 residues. Germline V gene sequence: CDR1 DFQATT, CDR2 SNEGSKA (reference sequence). Between the trimmed V and J ends, which lost 3 bases and 7 bases, there was a span of 24 bases.

The V call is TRBV20-1, the J call TRBJ2-3; D call uncertain. Germline V gives CDR1 DFQATT, CDR2 SNEGSKA (reference sequence). The V end lost 6 bases, the J end lost 0 bases, and 16 bases lay between the germline ends. The CDR3 length is 15 residues. CDR3 in DNA: TGCAGTGCGAGGATAGTGAGCACTAGCACAGATACGCAGTATTTT. This encodes CSARIVSTSTDTQYF.

This chain links TRBV4-2 with TRBJ1-3; TRBD1 is a possible D gene (5 bases). Between the trimmed V and J ends, which lost 4 bases and 0 bases, there was a span of 7 bases. This CDR3 has 14 residues. CDR1 is LGHNA and CDR2 is YNFKEQ in the germline V gene. The CDR3 reads CASSPGNSGNTIYF. In DNA form, the CDR3 reads TGTGCCAGCAGCCCAGGGAACTCTGGAAACACCATATATTTT.

J is TRBJ2-5 and V is TRBV30; D may be TRBD2 (6 bases). Germline CDR1 and CDR2: GTSNPN and SVGIG (reference sequence). The CDR3 extends over 13 amino acids. V dropped 4 bases and J dropped 5 bases, with 14 bases sitting between them. CDR3 sequence (DNA): TGTGCCTGGAATAGCGGTTCCTGGGAGACCCAGTACTTC. This translates into CAWNSGSWETQYF. Variable domain in full (rest from reference TRBV30 and TRBJ2-5): SQTIHQWPATLVQPVGSPLSLECTVEGTSNPNLYWYRQAAGRGLQLLFYSVGIGQISSEVPQNLSASRPQDRQFILSSKKLLLSDSGFYLCAWNSGSWETQYFGPGTRLLVL.

In this sample, this clonotype turned up once. V usage is TRBV20-1 and J usage is TRBJ2-2; 11 bases are a match to TRBD2. The germline CDR1 and CDR2 sequences are DFQATT and SNEGSKA (reference sequence). CDR3 length equals 17 residues. Unmatched junction bases numbered 6, after V lost 0 bases and J lost 3 bases. The CDR3 region is CSARDLQTSGDTGELFF. The CDR3 nucleotides read TGCAGTGCTAGAGATCTGCAGACTAGCGGGGACACCGGGGAGCTGTTTTTT.

The chain uses TRBV18 and TRBJ1-1; D uncertain. Germline assignment: CDR1 KGHSH and CDR2 LQKENI. V dropped 3 bases and J dropped 5 bases, with 16 bases sitting between them. CDR3 length: 15 residues. This chain's CDR3 is CASSPRGRTGTEAFF. CDR3 in DNA: TGTGCCAGCTCACCCAGAGGGCGGACGGGGACTGAAGCTTTCTTT.

This clonotype was observed many times. The V call is TRBV12-3 or TRBV12-4, the J call TRBJ2-1; possibly TRBD2 for D (6 bases). This CDR3 has 15 residues. With 5 bases removed from V and 4 bases from J, the gap between germline ends came to 15 bases. The CDR3, as DNA: TGTGCCAGCAGTCCCGGGGGTGCGGGTTACAATGAGCAGTTCTTC. Residues: CASSPGGAGYNEQFF.